Listed here are 21 T cell receptor beta chains from one sample, sequenced in a study of blood T cell repertoires in COVID-19. The protocol was immunoSEQ multiplex PCR, while the TCRdb copy is restricted to in-frame clones and leaves out a portion. Here the sample spans some 83,000 clones, about 90% being singletons. Sequenced material: peripheral blood. Receptor source: an elderly man in a cohort sampled during active COVID-19.

The chain is built from TRBV5-1 and TRBJ2-1, with 11 bases aligning to TRBD2. Germline values: CDR1 SGHRS, CDR2 YFSETQ. The V segment lost 4 bases and the J segment 1 base; nucleotides outside the gene matches: 7. The CDR3 loop spans 17 amino acids. The CDR3 DNA follows: TGCGCCAGCAGCATAGGACTAGCGGGTGAGTCCTACAATGAGCAGTTCTTC. Translating it yields CASSIGLAGESYNEQFF.

This rearrangement joins TRBV18 to TRBJ2-5; 7 nucleotides align to TRBD1. V trimming: 5 bases; J trimming: 1 base; junction bases outside the gene matches: 7. This CDR3 region has 15 residues. Germline loops: CDR1 KGHSH, CDR2 LQKENI. CDR3 DNA: TGTGCCAGCTCAGGAAGACAGGGCCCCCAAGAGACCCAGTACTTC. It encodes CASSGRQGPQETQYF.

The chain employs TRBV10-3 and TRBJ2-7; TRBD1 agrees at 8 bases. Germline lookup yields CDR1 ENHRY and CDR2 SYGVKD. Germline trimming cut 4 bases from V and 2 bases from J; bases unmatched to any gene: 7. The CDR3 loop spans 15 amino acids. For the CDR3, the DNA is TGTGCCATCAGTGTAGGGACAGGTCAGGCCTACGAGCAGTACTTC. Translated, it gives CAISVGTGQAYEQYF.

V is TRBV15 and J is TRBJ1-5; no clear D. The CDR3 extends over 19 amino acids. V lost 0 bases and J lost 7, with 25 bases in between. CDR1 and CDR2 (germline): LNHNV, YYDKDF (reference sequence). The CDR3 loop is CATSRDSATTAALGQPQHF. The CDR3 region has the DNA TGTGCCACCAGCAGAGATAGCGCAACGACTGCCGCTTTGGGGCAGCCCCAGCATTTT.

The genes are TRBV15 and TRBJ2-3; D might be TRBD2 (5 bases). Trimming took 8 bases from V and 4 from J, leaving 16 bases between them. CDR3 length: 14 amino acids. Germline V gives CDR1 LNHNV, CDR2 YYDKDF (reference sequence). CDR3 region: CATRWTGSADTQYF. In nucleotides, the CDR3 is TGTGCCACCCGTTGGACTGGCTCCGCAGATACGCAGTATTTT.

This rearrangement joins TRBV5-1 to TRBJ2-1; 8 positions match TRBD2. CDR1 is SGHRS, CDR2 YFSETQ, per germline. The J segment lost 2 bases and the V segment lost 0 bases, leaving 1 base of the junction unmatched. CDR3 length equals 15 residues. The CDR3 DNA follows: TGCGCCAGCAGCTTGGCACTAGCGGCCTACAATGAGCAGTTCTTC. Protein sequence: CASSLALAAYNEQFF.

The rearrangement uses TRBV5-1 and TRBJ2-1, with D possibly matching TRBD2 (5 bases). The germline V gene encodes CDR1 SGHRS and CDR2 YFSETQ. The CDR3 has 14 amino acids. V was clipped by 0 bases and J by 2 bases, with 6 bases between them. The DNA of the CDR3 is TGCGCCAGCAGCTTGGACGGGACCTACAATGAGCAGTTCTTC. Amino acids: CASSLDGTYNEQFF.

V gene TRBV18 combines with J gene TRBJ2-1; 13 nucleotides align to TRBD2. The CDR3 length is 17 residues. The ends lost 6 bases at V and 4 bases at J; junction bases unmatched: 9. Germline V gene sequence: CDR1 KGHSH, CDR2 LQKENI. The CDR3 coding sequence is TGTGCCAGCTCGCCCACTAGCGGGGGGGCGCTGTACAATGAGCAGTTCTTC. This translates into CASSPTSGGALYNEQFF.

This clone was counted once. The rearrangement joins TRBV6-2 or TRBV6-3 to TRBJ2-1; TRBD2 is a possible D gene (6 bases). V was cut by 2 bases and J by 8 bases, with 13 bases left in between. The germline gives CDR1 MNHEY, CDR2 SVGEGT. The CDR3 extends over 14 amino acids. CDR3 region: CASSYEPGEDEQFF. Here the CDR3 DNA reads TGTGCCAGCAGTTACGAACCCGGGGAGGATGAGCAGTTCTTC.

This clone was seen a handful of times. This rearrangement joins TRBV5-1 to TRBJ2-3; D may be TRBD2 (6 bases). Trimming took 6 bases from V and 0 from J, leaving 14 bases between them. The CDR3 has 15 residues. Germline V gene sequence: CDR1 SGHRS, CDR2 YFSETQ. The CDR3 DNA reads TGCGCCAGCAATGGCGCGGGGACTAGCACAGATACGCAGTATTTT. Translating it yields CASNGAGTSTDTQYF. The variable domain in full, with the rest retrieved from reference TRBV5-1 and TRBJ2-3, is KAGVTQTPRYLIKTRGQQVTLSCSPISGHRSVSWYQQTPGQGLQFLFEYFSETQRNKGNFPGRFSGRQFSNSRSEMNVSTLELGDSALYLCASNGAGTSTDTQYFGPGTRLTVL.

J is TRBJ2-1 and V is TRBV3-1 (or the pseudogene TRBV3-2); TRBD2 aligns across 10 bases. CDR1 is LGHDT, CDR2 YNNKEL, per germline (reference sequence). V lost 10 bases to trimming and J lost 6 bases; unmatched junction nucleotides: 9. This CDR3 is 14 amino acids long. The CDR3 protein is CATAELAGGNEQFF. The CDR3 DNA is TGTGCCACCGCCGAATTAGCGGGGGGCAATGAGCAGTTCTTC.

CDR3 sequence reads: CATGDRGNEQFF. In nucleotides, the CDR3 is TGTGCCACAGGGGACAGGGGAAATGAGCAGTTCTTC. The V gene is TRBV19, the J gene TRBJ2-1; TRBD1 agrees at 10 bases. V gave up 10 bases and J gave up 7 bases; unmatched junction bases: 4. The CDR3 length is 12 residues. CDR1 LNHDA and CDR2 SQIVND come from the germline V gene (reference sequence).

This chain connects TRBV2 to TRBJ2-6; 7 bases are a match to TRBD1. CDR3 length equals 16 residues. Germline V gene data show CDR1 as SNHLY and CDR2 as FYNNEI. V shed 6 bases, J shed 4 bases, and the junction held 9 bases outside the gene matches. The CDR3 bases are TGTGCCAGCAGCGTTACAGGGGTATTAGGGGCCAACGTCCTGACTTTC. This encodes CASSVTGVLGANVLTF.

This clone was seen a few times. This chain joins TRBV4-2 and TRBJ1-6; D is unresolved. The CDR3 is 15 residues long. Trimming cost V 0 bases and J 10 bases, with 13 bases left between them. The V gene's germline CDR1 is LGHNA and CDR2 YNFKEQ. Here the CDR3 reads CASSQEEGGSSPLHF. The CDR3 coding sequence is TGTGCCAGCAGCCAAGAAGAAGGAGGGTCCTCACCCCTCCACTTT.

The V gene is TRBV27, the J gene TRBJ1-3, with D perhaps matching TRBD1 (5 bases). The CDR3 totals 14 residues. Germline CDR1 reads MNHEY; CDR2 reads SMNVEV (reference sequence). Trimming stripped 6 bases from V and 8 bases from J, with 17 bases between. Here the CDR3 reads CASRRDWAGDTIYF. The CDR3 nucleotides read TGTGCCAGCAGACGAGACTGGGCGGGGGACACCATATATTTT.

The chain employs TRBV5-5 and TRBJ2-3, with 8 bases aligning to TRBD1. CDR3 length: 14 residues. J lost 8 bases, V lost 1 base, and 6 bases had no gene match. The germline gives CDR1 SGHKS, CDR2 YYEKEE (reference sequence). In DNA, the CDR3 is TGTGCCAGCAGCTTGACAGGGGGAGAAGGTACGCAGTATTTT. Translated, it gives CASSLTGGEGTQYF.

The chain uses TRBV5-1 and TRBJ1-2; maybe TRBD1 (6 bases). Trimming removed 4 bases from V and 4 bases from J, with 17 bases in between. Germline CDR1 reads SGHRS; CDR2 reads YFSETQ. The CDR3 loop spans 15 amino acids. Here the CDR3 reads CASSTGTVNLYGYTF. The CDR3 bases are TGCGCCAGCAGCACAGGGACGGTTAACCTCTATGGCTACACCTTC.

CDR3 DNA sequence: TGTGCCAGCTCACAGGACTGGCAGGGGGCCAACGTCCTGACTTTC. It yields the protein CASSQDWQGANVLTF. This chain joins TRBV18 and TRBJ2-6; TRBD2 is a possible D gene (5 bases). From germline, CDR1 is KGHSH and CDR2 LQKENI. V lost 4 bases and J 4 bases, leaving 11 bases between the germline ends. This CDR3 has 15 residues. Full variable domain (remainder filled in from reference TRBV18 and TRBJ2-6): NAGVMQNPRHLVRRRGQEARLRCSPMKGHSHVYWYRQLPEEGLKFMVYLQKENIIDESGMPKERFSAEFPKEGPSILRIQQVVRGDSAAYFCASSQDWQGANVLTFGAGSRLTVL.

The chain carries TRBV18 and TRBJ2-5; tentative D call: TRBD2 (5 bases). The CDR3 extends over 15 amino acids. Germline-derived CDR1 and CDR2 are KGHSH and LQKENI. The V end lost 3 bases, the J end lost 5 bases, and 16 bases lay between the germline ends. CDR3 in amino acids: CASSPQLPPGETQYF. The CDR3 nucleotides read TGTGCCAGCTCACCCCAACTCCCCCCGGGGGAGACCCAGTACTTC.

This clone was recorded a few times. The rearrangement links TRBV7-8 to TRBJ2-3; tentatively, D is TRBD2 (5 bases). The V end lost 0 bases, the J end lost 6 bases, and 13 bases lay between the germline ends. Germline V gene data show CDR1 as SGHVS and CDR2 as FQNEAQ. The CDR3 loop spans 15 amino acids. This CDR3 is CASSLAGYRGDTQYF. CDR3 nucleotides: TGTGCCAGCAGCTTAGCGGGCTACCGCGGGGATACGCAGTATTTT.

This chain uses TRBV3-1 (or the pseudogene TRBV3-2) with TRBJ1-1, with a tentative D call TRBD1 (6 bases). Trimming cost V 1 base and J 3 bases, with 18 bases left between them. This CDR3 has 17 residues. The V gene's germline CDR1 is LGHDT and CDR2 YNNKEL (reference sequence). CDR3 bases: TGTGCCAGCAGCCAAGTAGGTGGGGGGGGGCGTTACACTGAAGCTTTCTTT. It specifies CASSQVGGGGRYTEAFF.